The 18 T cell receptor beta chains below come from one sample, sequenced in a study of graft-versus-host responses after intestinal transplantation. The data were produced by immunoSEQ multiplex PCR, yet TCRdb's version contains in-frame clones alone and is incomplete. The sample includes 100,000 to 140,000 clones, roughly 89% of them seen just once. These receptors lack a known antigen. Source: unstimulated CD4+ T cells sorted from spleen or lymph node cells, taken before transplant. These receptor sequences come from a human donor who was the organ donor for an intestinal transplant.

This clone was counted between two and nine times. This chain joins TRBV6-1 and TRBJ1-2, with a possible D match to TRBD1 (5 bases). The CDR3 consists of 12 residues. The germline CDR1 and CDR2 sequences are MNHNS and SASEGT. V was pared by 3 bases and J by 7 bases, with 9 bases between. DNA for the CDR3: TGTGCCAGCAGTGAGGGGGTATCTGGCTACACCTTC. Its protein product is CASSEGVSGYTF.

This clone showed up just once. The chain combines TRBV11-2 with TRBJ1-2; D unresolved. V was shortened by 6 bases and J by 0 bases, with 5 bases between the two germline ends. Germline-derived CDR1 and CDR2 are SGHAT and FQNNGV. This CDR3 has 12 amino acids. DNA of the CDR3: TGTGCCAGCAGGAGGACTAACTATGGCTACACCTTC. This translates into CASRRTNYGYTF. The whole variable domain, remainder taken from reference TRBV11-2 and TRBJ1-2, is EAGVAQSPRYKIIEKRQSVAFWCNPISGHATLYWYQQILGQGPKLLIQFQNNGVVDDSQLPKDRFSAERLKGVDSTLKIQPAKLEDSAVYLCASRRTNYGYTFGSGTRLTVV.

The V call is TRBV4-2, the J call TRBJ1-1, with D uncertain. Germline loops: CDR1 LGHNA, CDR2 YNFKEQ. This CDR3 contains 16 residues. V dropped 1 base and J dropped 1 base, with 13 bases sitting between them. The CDR3 spells CASSQVLSRGNTEAFF. The CDR3 DNA follows: TGTGCCAGCAGCCAAGTACTCTCGCGGGGGAACACTGAAGCTTTCTTT.

The chain carries TRBV7-3 and TRBJ2-7; D possibly corresponds to TRBD1 (5 bases). Per the germline V gene, CDR1 is SGHTA and CDR2 is FQGTGA. The CDR3 extends over 14 amino acids. V was cut by 2 bases and J by 3 bases, with 11 bases left in between. In nucleotides, the CDR3 is TGTGCCAGCAGCTTAGGTCCAGGGAACTACGAGCAGTACTTC. It yields the protein CASSLGPGNYEQYF. The full variable domain, rest sourced from reference TRBV7-3 and TRBJ2-7, is GAGVSQTPSNKVTEKGKYVELRCDPISGHTALYWYRQSLGQGPEFLIYFQGTGAADDSGLPNDRFFAVRPEGSVSTLKIQRTERGDSAVYLCASSLGPGNYEQYFGPGTRLTVT.

The V and J genes are TRBV6-6 and TRBJ1-2; D possibly corresponds to TRBD1 (6 bases). This CDR3 has 15 amino acids. Germline CDR1 reads MNHNY; CDR2 reads SVGAGI (reference sequence). Between the trimmed V and J ends, which lost 7 bases and 3 bases, there was a span of 18 bases. CDR3 DNA: TGTGCCAGCACAGTTAGGTCTACAGGGCACTATGGCTACACCTTC. Translated, it gives CASTVRSTGHYGYTF.

The chain couples TRBV18 to TRBJ1-1; possibly TRBD1 for D (5 bases). Germline V gene sequence: CDR1 KGHSH, CDR2 LQKENI. The ends were cut back, 3 bases at V and 0 bases at J, with 14 bases in the middle. This CDR3 has 16 amino acids. CDR3 protein: CASSPRGVALNTEAFF. CDR3 coding DNA: TGTGCCAGCTCACCCCGGGGGGTGGCTCTGAACACTGAAGCTTTCTTT.

The chain carries TRBV18 and TRBJ2-3, with D hard to call. Trimming removed 3 bases at V and 5 bases at J, with 3 bases between. The CDR3 loop spans 11 amino acids. Germline-derived CDR1 and CDR2 are KGHSH and LQKENI. The CDR3 sequence is CASSPIDTQYF. The DNA for the CDR3 is TGTGCCAGCTCACCGATAGATACGCAGTATTTT.

V gene TRBV27 combines with J gene TRBJ2-5, with 9 bases aligning to TRBD1. This CDR3 spans 14 amino acids. V lost 4 bases, J lost 4 bases, and 4 bases stayed unmatched. CDR1 is MNHEY, CDR2 SMNVEV, per germline (reference sequence). The CDR3 protein is CASSWGGQGETQYF. The CDR3 DNA sequence: TGTGCCAGCAGTTGGGGGGGACAGGGAGAGACCCAGTACTTC.

The chain joins TRBV9 to TRBJ1-5; D ambiguous. The CDR3 spans 14 residues. The V and J ends lost 0 bases and 1 base respectively, with 5 bases between them. CDR1 and CDR2 from the germline V gene are SGDLS and YYNGEE. The CDR3 nucleotides are TGTGCCAGCAGCGTAGACTTCAGCAATCAGCCCCAGCATTTT. Translation: CASSVDFSNQPQHF.

The chain links TRBV4-1 to TRBJ1-4; unclear D gene. The CDR3 sequence is 16 residues long. The V and J ends lost 2 bases and 2 bases respectively, with 12 bases between them. Germline V gene data show CDR1 as MGHRA and CDR2 as YSYEKL. CDR3 bases: TGCGCCAGCAGCCAAAGACGGGGAGCCACTAATGAAAAACTGTTTTTT. Translated, it gives CASSQRRGATNEKLFF.

The chain combines TRBV19 with TRBJ2-5, with no clear D. Trimming shortened V by 1 base and J by 4 bases, and 10 bases separated the two germline ends. The CDR3 contains 14 residues. Germline CDR1 reads LNHDA; CDR2 reads SQIVND (reference sequence). The CDR3 reads CASSIGADRETQYF. Written as DNA, the CDR3 is TGTGCCAGTAGTATAGGGGCAGATCGAGAGACCCAGTACTTC. The entire variable domain, with the rest obtained from reference TRBV19 and TRBJ2-5, is as follows: DGGITQSPKYLFRKEGQNVTLSCEQNLNHDAMYWYRQDPGQGLRLIYYSQIVNDFQKGDIAEGYSVSREKKESFPLTVTSAQKNPTAFYLCASSIGADRETQYFGPGTRLLVL.

The chain employs TRBV6-6 and TRBJ2-6; TRBD1 is a possible D gene (5 bases). V dropped 2 bases and J dropped 2 bases, with 7 bases sitting between them. Germline V CDR1 and CDR2: MNHNY, SVGAGI (reference sequence). The CDR3 extends over 15 amino acids. The CDR3 reads CASSYEGAGANVLTF. The CDR3 DNA follows: TGTGCCAGCAGTTACGAAGGGGCTGGGGCCAACGTCCTGACTTTC.

V usage is TRBV19 and J usage is TRBJ1-1; no clear D gene. The CDR3 totals 15 residues. Germline CDR1 is LNHDA and CDR2 is SQIVND (reference sequence). V gave up 4 bases and J gave up 7 bases, with 19 bases separating them. CDR3 amino acids: CASSTDAQLRGEAFF. CDR3 in DNA: TGTGCCAGTAGTACCGACGCCCAACTCCGGGGTGAAGCTTTCTTT.

This sequence joins TRBV6-1 and TRBJ1-5; D is unclear. Between the trimmed V and J ends, which lost 4 bases and 1 base, there was a span of 5 bases. CDR3 length equals 13 residues. Germline V gene lookup returns CDR1 MNHNS and CDR2 SASEGT. Here the CDR3 reads CASSGWSNQPQHF. Here the CDR3 DNA reads TGTGCCAGCAGTGGGTGGAGCAATCAGCCCCAGCATTTT.

The rearrangement links TRBV5-4 to TRBJ2-5; D is ambiguous. Germline CDR1 SGHNT, CDR2 YYREEE (reference sequence). V lost 4 bases to trimming and J lost 2 bases, with 6 bases between them. CDR3 length equals 12 residues. For the CDR3, the DNA is TGTGCCAGCAGCCTCCCGCAAGAGACCCAGTACTTC. Translating it yields CASSLPQETQYF.

This clone was observed a handful of times. This chain links TRBV10-3 with TRBJ1-6; tentatively, D is TRBD1 (5 bases). The germline V gene has CDR1 ENHRY and CDR2 SYGVKD. This CDR3 spans 13 amino acids. Trimming cost V 6 bases and J 14 bases, with 17 bases left between them. The CDR3 DNA sequence: TGTGCCATCAGCCCCGGGACGCCCCCGTCCCTCCACTTT. Translation gives CAISPGTPPSLHF.

This clone appeared once. This chain links TRBV7-9 with TRBJ2-5, with TRBD2 identical over 8 bases. Germline values: CDR1 SEHNR, CDR2 FQNEAQ (reference sequence). The CDR3 is 14 amino acids. V lost 5 bases to trimming and J lost 4 bases; unmatched junction nucleotides: 6. This CDR3 reads CASSPGGAGETQYF. CDR3 bases: TGTGCCAGCAGCCCCGGGGGGGCGGGAGAGACCCAGTACTTC.

The rearrangement links TRBV10-2 to TRBJ2-3, with D possibly being TRBD2 (5 bases). Per the germline V gene, CDR1 is WSHSY and CDR2 is SAAADI. Trimming pared 11 bases from V and 0 bases from J, leaving 15 bases between. The CDR3 consists of 14 residues. In DNA, the CDR3 is TGCGCCCCCCCTCGAGCGGCTAGCACAGATACGCAGTATTTT. As protein: CAPPRAASTDTQYF.